This record concerns one T cell receptor (beta chain) sequence. The antigen it binds to is not known. No much larger clone is present one base from it, and per-base qualities are unavailable. Distinct nucleotide sequences in the sample also encode this CDR3. The junction carries 9 bases between V and J, which are trimmed by 3 bases and 6 bases respectively. The CDR3 has 13 amino acids, counting the end cysteine and phenylalanine. Of the read, only the CDR3 DNA is kept; its 39 bases are in frame from base 1. The germline V gene sets CDR1 to MDHEN and CDR2 to SYDVKM. TCRbeta CDR3 regions were amplified from genomic DNA by means of the immunoSEQ Assay, a bias-controlled multiplex PCR. Regarding the original processing steps: Within the assay, amplification of reference gene primers was used to estimate how many nucleated cells each sample contained. Sequence reads were collapsed and filtered to measure the absolute abundance of every unique TCRbeta CDR3 rearrangement. For each sample, productive Simpson clonality was calculated as the square root of Simpson's diversity index over productive rearrangements. TCRdb carries this immuneACCESS record with in-frame sequences only. Its versions omit some clonotypes, under half of them owing to an unresolved V gene in the studies checked, with the rest unexplained. V and J calls and clone size are as listed in that table; D and trimming were resolved from the DNA. The sample table holds about 250,000 clones, of which about nine tenths were seen once. The ten biggest clones cover about 3% of the sample.

Collaborating institutions collected whole blood in K2EDTA tubes following their own protocols. For TCRbeta analysis, collaborators shipped samples in one of three forms: frozen whole blood, isolated PBMCs, or DNA extracted from either of those sample types. These data originate in a study of blood T cell repertoires in COVID-19 (dated by TCRdb to the early 2020s). With respect to the entire study: Samples from collaborators originated in the United States, Italy and Spain and spanned both the acute and convalescent phases of COVID-19. The material from the prospective study consisted of cDNA or gDNA derived from T cells, B-cell-depleted T cells, or PBMCs. The dataset comprised deeply sampled blood TCRbeta repertoires from subjects exposed to, actively infected with, or recovered from COVID-19. The repertoires were made available in a free public database intended to serve as a resource for research on the immune response to SARS-CoV-2. Samples came from the ongoing ImmuneRACE study (first 160 participants) plus 1,254 subjects from 6 global collaborators. The sample metadata nearly always contained a de-identified subject ID, COVID-19 status, age in years and sex. Where available, HLA class I and class II types were taken from metadata supplied by the sample provider and were not determined by assay-based typing. The study at large found these results: How much clinical and demographic metadata was included differed by source and by participant, and the metadata was provided uncurated.

The clonotype was recovered from a woman aged 25 to 45 with active or convalescent COVID-19. This chain is built from TRBV28 and TRBJ1-5, with the D gene too uncertain to name. Material for sequencing was peripheral blood. In nucleotide form, the sequence is TGTGCCAGCAGTTTTCGGGGTTCTCAGCCCCAGCATTTT. Its translation is CASSFRGSQPQHF.